The 18 T cell receptor beta chains below were found in one sample sequenced in a study of OX40 agonist ivuxolimab in advanced cancers. The protocol was immunoSEQ multiplex PCR, while the TCRdb copy is restricted to in-frame clones and leaves out a portion. The repertoire includes about 36,000 clones, just under 75% of them detected once, and about a fifth sits in the top ten. The input for sequencing was CD4+ or CD8+ T cells sorted from blood, taken in a trial of the OX40 agonist ivuxolimab. These receptors came from an adult with an advanced solid tumor such as melanoma, head and neck, liver or kidney cancer.

This clone was seen a single time. V and J are TRBV7-9 and TRBJ2-1, with 10 bases fitting TRBD2. The CDR3 is 14 amino acids. In germline, CDR1 is SEHNR, CDR2 FQNEAQ (reference sequence). With V trimmed by 5 bases and J by 7 bases, 5 bases remained unmatched. DNA of the CDR3: TGTGCCAGCAGCCAGCGGGGGGGCGCAAATGAGCAGTTCTTC. Protein sequence: CASSQRGGANEQFF.

This chain links TRBV2 with TRBJ1-2, with a weak D call TRBD1 (5 bases). The germline gives CDR1 SNHLY, CDR2 FYNNEI. Trimming removed 0 bases at V and 7 bases at J, with 12 bases between. CDR3 length: 14 amino acids. CDR3 in DNA: TGTGCCAGCAGTGAAGCTCGGGGGAGAGGTGGCTACACCTTC. Translating it yields CASSEARGRGGYTF.

The chain couples TRBV2 to TRBJ1-1; D remains ambiguous. The CDR3 consists of 13 residues. V was cut by 6 bases and J by 2 bases, with 10 bases left in between. The germline gives CDR1 SNHLY, CDR2 FYNNEI. CDR3: CASRLDPNTEAFF. The CDR3 DNA sequence: TGTGCCAGCAGGTTGGACCCTAACACTGAAGCTTTCTTT.

Only a few counts were recorded for this clone. This rearrangement joins TRBV10-1 to TRBJ2-1; TRBD2 agrees at 10 bases. The germline V gene encodes CDR1 WNHNN and CDR2 SYGVQD (reference sequence). This CDR3 region has 11 residues. The junction had 3 bases not matched to a gene; V was cut back by 6 bases and J by 13 bases. Here the CDR3 reads CASSSGGAQFF. In DNA form, the CDR3 reads TGCGCCAGCAGCAGCGGGGGGGCACAGTTCTTC.

In its sample, this clone was seen a few times. V and J are TRBV6-5 and TRBJ1-4, with 7 positions matching TRBD1. This CDR3 has 14 amino acids. V trimming: 5 bases; J trimming: 5 bases; junction bases outside the gene matches: 5. Germline values: CDR1 MNHEY, CDR2 SVGAGI. CDR3 sequence (DNA): TGTGCCAGCAGTGTGACAGGGCAAAATGAAAAACTGTTTTTT. Amino acid sequence: CASSVTGQNEKLFF.

Only a few counts were recorded for this clone. The chain carries TRBV9 and TRBJ2-1, with 8 bases lining up with TRBD1. After removal of 3 bases from V and 15 bases from J, the junction contained 11 bases not matched to a gene. The CDR3 contains 13 residues. Per the germline V gene, CDR1 is SGDLS and CDR2 is YYNGEE. As DNA, the CDR3 is TGTGCCAGCAGCGCGACAGGGGCGGAACTGGGGTTCTTC. Translated, it gives CASSATGAELGFF.

The chain is built from TRBV11-2 and TRBJ1-2; unclear D gene. Germline-derived CDR1 and CDR2 are SGHAT and FQNNGV. The CDR3 spans 12 residues. Trimming left V 5 bases short and J 3 bases short, with 7 bases between. In DNA form, the CDR3 reads TGTGCCAGCAGCATGGGGTACTATGGCTACACCTTC. As protein: CASSMGYYGYTF. The variable domain in full, completed from reference TRBV11-2 and TRBJ1-2, reads EAGVAQSPRYKIIEKRQSVAFWCNPISGHATLYWYQQILGQGPKLLIQFQNNGVVDDSQLPKDRFSAERLKGVDSTLKIQPAKLEDSAVYLCASSMGYYGYTFGSGTRLTVV.

This clone showed up just a few times. V usage is TRBV7-2 and J usage is TRBJ1-4; D not resolved. The V end lost 5 bases, the J end lost 9 bases, and 10 bases lay between the germline ends. The germline V gene has CDR1 SGHTA and CDR2 FQGNSA. This CDR3 is built from 12 residues. Here the CDR3 DNA reads TGTGCCAGCAGCCAGTTCGGACAAAAACTGTTTTTT. Translation gives CASSQFGQKLFF.

This chain uses TRBV2 with TRBJ1-2, with D possibly matching TRBD1 (5 bases). The V end was cut by 7 bases, the J end by 6 bases, with 12 bases between. From germline, CDR1 is SNHLY and CDR2 FYNNEI. This CDR3 comprises 12 residues. The CDR3 here is CASKGQTDGYTF. CDR3 sequence (DNA): TGTGCCAGCAAAGGACAAACGGATGGCTACACCTTC.

The chain has TRBV5-1 and TRBJ1-2; D may be TRBD1 (6 bases). The CDR3 has 14 amino acids. Germline V lookup: CDR1 SGHRS, CDR2 YFSETQ. Trimming stripped 0 bases from V and 5 bases from J, with 11 bases between. As DNA, the CDR3 is TGCGCCAGCAGCTTGGCCAGGGGAGGGTATGGCTACACCTTC. It is translated as CASSLARGGYGYTF. Full variable domain (remainder filled in from reference TRBV5-1 and TRBJ1-2): KAGVTQTPRYLIKTRGQQVTLSCSPISGHRSVSWYQQTPGQGLQFLFEYFSETQRNKGNFPGRFSGRQFSNSRSEMNVSTLELGDSALYLCASSLARGGYGYTFGSGTRLTVV.

This chain links TRBV7-2 with TRBJ2-3; D might be TRBD1 or TRBD2, each matching 6 bases. Germline V gene sequence: CDR1 SGHTA, CDR2 FQGNSA. V was shortened by 7 bases and J by 6 bases, with 11 bases between the two germline ends. The CDR3 loop spans 12 amino acids. CDR3 in amino acids: CASMGGGDTQYF. For the CDR3, the DNA is TGTGCCAGCATGGGGGGCGGTGATACGCAGTATTTT.

A remark on this clone: Other DNA sequences in this specimen translate into the identical CDR3. V usage is TRBV11-2 and J usage is TRBJ2-7, with 7 bases fitting TRBD2. This CDR3 has 15 residues. Unmatched junction bases numbered 11, after V lost 2 bases and J lost 7 bases. Germline CDR1 and CDR2: SGHAT and FQNNGV. CDR3 sequence reads: CASSLSGVGFREQYV. CDR3 nucleotides: TGTGCCAGCAGCTTAAGCGGGGTGGGCTTCCGGGAGCAGTACGTC.

The J gene is TRBJ1-1, the V gene TRBV7-9; D not certain. V was trimmed by 2 bases and J by 1 base, leaving 2 bases between them. The CDR3 is 12 residues long. Germline CDR1 reads SEHNR; CDR2 reads FQNEAQ (reference sequence). The CDR3 DNA follows: TGTGCCAGCAGCTTAAAGAACACTGAAGCTTTCTTT. This gives the protein CASSLKNTEAFF. Based on the CDR3 plus reference TRBV7-9 and TRBJ1-1, the full variable domain is DTGVSQNPRHKITKRGQNVTFRCDPISEHNRLYWYRQTLGQGPEFLTYFQNEAQLEKSRLLSDRFSAERPKGSFSTLEIQRTEQGDSAMYLCASSLKNTEAFFGQGTRLTVV.

This clone was seen a handful of times. The chain couples TRBV28 to TRBJ1-2; TRBD1 aligns across 12 bases. V gave up 2 bases and J gave up 6 bases; unmatched junction bases: 4. CDR1 and CDR2 from the germline V gene are MDHEN and SYDVKM. The CDR3 loop spans 15 amino acids. CDR3 DNA sequence: TGTGCCAGCAGTTTAGCGGGACAGGGGGCCGATGGCTACACCTTC. This sequence encodes CASSLAGQGADGYTF.

CDR3 loop: CASSRRGTSSGYTF. CDR3 DNA sequence: TGTGCCAGCAGCCGCCGAGGGACAAGCTCTGGCTACACCTTC. The gene calls are TRBV28 and TRBJ1-2; maybe TRBD1 (6 bases). V was cut by 6 bases and J by 7 bases, with 18 bases left in between. Germline-derived CDR1 and CDR2 are MDHEN and SYDVKM. This CDR3 region has 14 residues.

V is TRBV7-8 and J is TRBJ1-2; D is possibly TRBD1 (5 bases). The CDR3 covers 17 residues. Per germline, CDR1 SGHVS and CDR2 FQNEAQ. The V and J ends lost 0 bases and 6 bases respectively, with 20 bases between them. The CDR3 DNA reads TGTGCCAGCAGCTTAGCGAAATTTGGGGGAGCCTACCATGGCTACACCTTC. The encoded protein is CASSLAKFGGAYHGYTF. The whole variable domain, filled in from reference TRBV7-8 and TRBJ1-2, reads GAGVSQSPRYKVAKRGQDVALRCDPISGHVSLFWYQQALGQGPEFLTYFQNEAQLDKSGLPSDRFFAERPEGSVSTLKIQRTQQEDSAVYLCASSLAKFGGAYHGYTFGSGTRLTVV.

In its sample, this clone was seen once. This chain joins TRBV9 and TRBJ2-7, with D unresolved. V lost 1 base, J lost 0 bases, and 8 bases lay in between. The CDR3 runs 14 residues. Germline assignment: CDR1 SGDLS and CDR2 YYNGEE. CDR3 residues: CASSVSGPSYEQYF. CDR3 nucleotide sequence: TGTGCCAGCAGCGTAAGTGGCCCCTCCTACGAGCAGTACTTC.

This sequence joins TRBV11-2 and TRBJ2-7, with 7 bases fitting TRBD1. CDR3 length equals 13 residues. CDR1 SGHAT and CDR2 FQNNGV come from the germline V gene. CDR3 in amino acids: CASSLDRANEQYV. The DNA of the CDR3 is TGTGCCAGCAGTTTAGACAGGGCTAACGAGCAGTACGTC.